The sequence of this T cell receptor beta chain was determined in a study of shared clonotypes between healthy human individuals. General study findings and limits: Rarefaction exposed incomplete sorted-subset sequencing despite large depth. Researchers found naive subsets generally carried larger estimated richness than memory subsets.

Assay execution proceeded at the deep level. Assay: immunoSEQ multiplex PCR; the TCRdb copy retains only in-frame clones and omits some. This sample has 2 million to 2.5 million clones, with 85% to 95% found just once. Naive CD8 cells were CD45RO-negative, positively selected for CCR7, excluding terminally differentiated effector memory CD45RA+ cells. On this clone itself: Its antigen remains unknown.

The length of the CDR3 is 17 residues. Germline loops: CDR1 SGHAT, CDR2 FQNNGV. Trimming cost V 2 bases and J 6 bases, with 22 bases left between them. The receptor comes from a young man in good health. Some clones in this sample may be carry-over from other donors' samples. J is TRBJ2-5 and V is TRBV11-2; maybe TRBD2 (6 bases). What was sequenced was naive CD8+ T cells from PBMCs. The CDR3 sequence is CASSLFLGGEARKTQYF. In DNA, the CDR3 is TGTGCCAGCAGCTTATTCCTGGGGGGAGAGGCTAGAAAGACCCAGTACTTC.